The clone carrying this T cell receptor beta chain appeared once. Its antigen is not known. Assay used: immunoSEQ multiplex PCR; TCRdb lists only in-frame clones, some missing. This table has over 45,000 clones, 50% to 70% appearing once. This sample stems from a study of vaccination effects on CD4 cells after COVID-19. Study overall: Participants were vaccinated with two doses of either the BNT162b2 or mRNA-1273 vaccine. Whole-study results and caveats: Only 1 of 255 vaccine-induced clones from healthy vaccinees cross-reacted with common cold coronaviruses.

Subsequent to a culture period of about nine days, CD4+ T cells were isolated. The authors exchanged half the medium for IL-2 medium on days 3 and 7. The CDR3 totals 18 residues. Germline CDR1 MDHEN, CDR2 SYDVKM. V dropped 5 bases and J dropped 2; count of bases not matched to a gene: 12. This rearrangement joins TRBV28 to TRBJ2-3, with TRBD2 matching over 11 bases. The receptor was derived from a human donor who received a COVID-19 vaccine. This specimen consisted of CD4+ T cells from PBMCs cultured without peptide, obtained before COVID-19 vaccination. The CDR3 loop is CASSPRFRLAGPTDTQYF. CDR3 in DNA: TGTGCCAGCAGTCCAAGATTCAGACTAGCGGGACCCACAGATACGCAGTATTTT. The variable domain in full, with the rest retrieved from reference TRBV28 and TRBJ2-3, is DVKVTQSSRYLVKRTGEKVFLECVQDMDHENMFWYRQDPGLGLRLIYFSYDVKMKEKGDIPEGYSVSREKKERFSLILESASTNQTSMYLCASSPRFRLAGPTDTQYFGPGTRLTVL.